The clone carrying this T cell receptor (beta chain) appeared a few times. This sample was taken from a study of regulatory T cells in long-lasting Graves disease. Time point described: newly diagnosed GD, antithyroid drugs for less than 3 months. PBMCs were the source of the RNA used for TCR sequencing. In building TCR beta libraries, iRepertoire HTBI primers were used together with Arm-PCR of CDR3 regions. Each CDR3 protein is one row after TCRdb ran MiXCR on the multiplex PCR reads. The sample yields some 600,000 distinct CDR3 sequences, around 16% seen once. V shed 4 bases and J shed 7 bases, with 13 bases lying between them. This CDR3 has 15 residues. Per germline, CDR1 KGHDR and CDR2 SFDVKD. These data also featured in a second study, about T cells in Graves' hyperthyroidism and ophthalmopathy.

The specimen was peripheral blood mononuclear cells (PBMCs), collected at new diagnosis, from a patient treated with antithyroid drugs. The source is a man between 18 and 29 years old with Graves disease. This chain joins TRBV24-1 and TRBJ1-6; D gene unclear. CDR3 bases: TGTGCCACCAGTGAGGCATCCTCGGGGAATTCACCCCTCCACTTT. This gives the protein CATSEASSGNSPLHF.